This T cell receptor (beta chain) came from a study of blood T cell repertoires in COVID-19 (dated by TCRdb to about 2020). Describing the broader study: Collaborator samples came from the United States, Italy and Spain and covered acute and convalescent phases of COVID-19. The sample metadata nearly always contained a de-identified subject ID, COVID-19 status, age in years and sex. The repertoires were made available in a free public database intended to serve as a resource for research on the immune response to SARS-CoV-2. The prospective study material was composed of cDNA or gDNA derived from T cells, B-cell-depleted T cells, or PBMCs. The dataset comprised deeply sampled blood TCRbeta repertoires from subjects exposed to, actively infected with, or recovered from COVID-19. Samples were obtained from the ongoing ImmuneRACE study (first 160 participants) and from 1,254 subjects provided by 6 global collaborators. HLA class I and class II types, where available, came from metadata supplied by the sample provider rather than from assay-based typing.

TCRbeta CDR3 regions were amplified from genomic DNA using the immunoSEQ Assay, a bias-controlled multiplex PCR. The study's own analysis went as follows. The number of nucleated cells in each sample was estimated by amplification of reference gene primers within the assay. To quantify the absolute abundance of each unique TCRbeta CDR3 rearrangement, sequence reads were collapsed and filtered. For each sample, productive Simpson clonality was calculated by taking the square root of Simpson's diversity index across productive rearrangements. TCRdb provides this immuneACCESS table in a form limited to in-frame rearrangements. Some clones are lacking; in checked studies, under half of them reflect an unresolved V gene, and why the rest are absent is not known. The DNA was the basis for D and trimming; V, J and clone size are from that table. This sample comprises about 300,000 clones, about 89% of them detected only once. Jointly, the top ten make up about 1.7% of the sample.

General study outcomes and caveats: How much clinical and demographic metadata was included differed by source and by participant, and the metadata was provided uncurated.

Participants in the prospective study were enrolled through a virtual design, were aged about 18 to 89 years, and lived in roughly 24 United States geographic areas. In the prospective study, participants were assigned to cohorts based on the clinical history participants reported in a screening survey and a study questionnaire. ImmuneRACE Cohort 3 recovered participants were defined by two consecutive negative NP/OP PCR tests, healthcare professional clearance, or symptom resolution. In the prospective study, mobile phlebotomists collected whole blood, serum and a nasopharyngeal or oropharyngeal swab from each participant. Participants in the prospective study had the option to provide additional blood draws and questionnaires over an approximately 2-month period. Before DNA extraction, prospective study blood samples were shipped either frozen or at room temperature. From the cysteine up to the phenylalanine, the CDR3 has a length of 12 residues. CDR3 DNA only is kept here, 36 bases in frame from base 1. Looking up the germline V gene yields CDR1 SGHVS and CDR2 FQNEAQ. The junction carries 11 bases between V and J, which are trimmed by 5 bases and 7 bases respectively.

As for this clone: The antigen this receptor binds is unknown. One base away there is no much larger clone; base qualities are not given.

The chain is encoded by TRBV7-8 joined to TRBJ1-1; 5 matching bases give a weak D call of TRBD1. The sequenced sample consisted of PBMCs or T cells enriched from blood (not recorded which). The sequence came from a woman between 35 and 50 years old who had recovered from COVID-19. The CDR3 has the sequence CASSLGRGEAFF. The nucleotide sequence is TGTGCCAGCAGCCTCGGTAGGGGTGAAGCTTTCTTT.